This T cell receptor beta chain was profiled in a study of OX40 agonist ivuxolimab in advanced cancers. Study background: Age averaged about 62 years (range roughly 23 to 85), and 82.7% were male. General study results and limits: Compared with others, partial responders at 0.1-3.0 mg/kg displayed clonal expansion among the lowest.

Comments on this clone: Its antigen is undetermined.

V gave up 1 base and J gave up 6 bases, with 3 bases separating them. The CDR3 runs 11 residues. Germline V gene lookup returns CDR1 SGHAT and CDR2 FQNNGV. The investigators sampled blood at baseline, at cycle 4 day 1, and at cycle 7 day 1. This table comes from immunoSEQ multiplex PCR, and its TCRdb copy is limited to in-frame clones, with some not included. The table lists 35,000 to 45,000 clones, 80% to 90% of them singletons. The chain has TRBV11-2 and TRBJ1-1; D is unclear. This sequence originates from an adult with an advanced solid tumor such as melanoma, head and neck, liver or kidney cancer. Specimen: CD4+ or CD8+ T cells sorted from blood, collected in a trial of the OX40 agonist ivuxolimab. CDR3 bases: TGTGCCAGCAGCTTAGGGGCTGAAGCTTTCTTT. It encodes CASSLGAEAFF.